A selection of T cell receptor beta chains follows, all from one sample in a study of shared clonotypes between healthy human individuals. Assay: immunoSEQ multiplex PCR; the TCRdb copy retains only in-frame clones and omits some. The table shows around 2.1 million clones, with around 95% occurring only once. Sequencing used naive CD4+ T cells sorted from blood. These receptors all come from a man younger than 35 in good health. Both conserved end residues are part of each CDR3. Fields, in order: J gene, V gene, D gene, CDR3 protein, CDR3 DNA. D genes are given only for firm matches.

TRBJ2-3 | TRBV29-1 | TRBD1 | CSVAGTGGDTDTQYF | TGCAGCGTCGCCGGGACAGGGGGGGATACAGATACGCAGTATTTT
TRBJ1-1 | TRBV7-2 | - | CASSLRRGYTEAFF | TGTGCCAGCAGCTTACGCAGGGGATACACTGAAGCTTTCTTT
TRBJ2-5 | TRBV2 | - | CASSGGVGETQYF | TGTGCCAGCAGTGGTGGGGTTGGCGAGACCCAGTACTTC
TRBJ2-7 | TRBV5-4 | TRBD2 | CASSSGLAPLEQYF | TGTGCCAGCAGTTCTGGACTAGCCCCCCTCGAGCAGTACTTC
TRBJ2-7 | TRBV29-1 | TRBD1 | CSVGSGTGPAYEQYF | TGCAGCGTTGGATCCGGGACAGGGCCGGCCTACGAGCAGTACTTC
TRBJ1-1 | TRBV7-8 | TRBD1 | CASSLQGGNTEAFF | TGTGCCAGCAGCCTACAGGGGGGGAACACTGAAGCTTTCTTT
TRBJ2-3 | TRBV19 | TRBD2 | CASSDWGSGGAKDTQYF | TGTGCCAGTAGTGATTGGGGTAGCGGGGGGGCCAAAGATACGCAGTATTTT
TRBJ2-7 | TRBV30 | TRBD2 | CAWSSSTSLYEQYF | TGTGCCTGGAGTTCGTCGACTAGCCTCTACGAGCAGTACTTC
TRBJ1-1 | TRBV20-1 | - | CRARGGTEAFF | TGCAGGGCCAGAGGAGGGACTGAAGCTTTCTTT
TRBJ2-1 | TRBV6-1 | TRBD2 | CASTTLAGGGNEQFF | TGTGCCAGCACCACCCTAGCGGGAGGTGGTAATGAGCAGTTCTTC
TRBJ2-7 | TRBV28 | - | CASSGTDSYEQYF | TGTGCCAGCAGCGGGACGGACTCCTACGAGCAGTACTTC
TRBJ2-4 | TRBV5-1 | - | CASSLEPNRVEGNIQYF | TGCGCCAGCAGCTTGGAACCAAACAGGGTGGAAGGGAACATTCAGTACTTC
TRBJ1-6 | TRBV5-5 | - | CASSFGTPGSSYNSPLHF | TGTGCCAGCAGCTTTGGTACTCCGGGAAGCTCCTATAATTCACCCCTCCACTTT
TRBJ1-1 | TRBV19 | - | CASSISRNTEAFF | TGTGCCAGTAGTATTTCTCGGAACACTGAAGCTTTCTTT
TRBJ1-5 | TRBV5-4 | TRBD1 | CASSPDRGQPQHF | TGTGCCAGCAGCCCGGACAGGGGACAGCCCCAGCATTTT
TRBJ2-1 | TRBV29-1 | TRBD2 | CSVGPGLAENEQFF | TGCAGCGTTGGCCCGGGACTAGCGGAAAATGAGCAGTTCTTC
TRBJ1-1 | TRBV7-6 | - | CASSQPIGVVANTEAFF | TGTGCCAGCAGCCAACCCATCGGGGTAGTGGCGAACACTGAAGCTTTCTTT
TRBJ2-5 | TRBV6-5 | - | CASSPYLVQQTQYF | TGTGCCAGCAGTCCGTACTTGGTCCAACAGACCCAGTACTTC
TRBJ1-5 | TRBV19 | - | CASRRSENQPQHF | TGTGCCAGTAGGCGTTCGGAGAATCAGCCCCAGCATTTT
TRBJ2-3 | TRBV30 | TRBD1 | CAWSGTAKSTDTQYF | TGTGCCTGGTCCGGGACAGCTAAAAGCACAGATACGCAGTATTTT
TRBJ2-2 | TRBV19 | TRBD2 | CASSTTSVMPTGELFF | TGTGCCAGTAGTACGACTAGCGTGATGCCCACCGGGGAGCTGTTTTTT
TRBJ2-3 | TRBV7-9 | - | CASSLDDLKTDTQYF | TGTGCCAGCAGCTTAGATGACTTAAAAACAGATACGCAGTATTTT
TRBJ1-1 | TRBV2 | - | CASTRDIASNTEAFF | TGTGCCAGCACTCGGGACATAGCATCTAACACTGAAGCTTTCTTT
TRBJ2-7 | TRBV7-2 | - | CASSLEQIPITYEQYF | TGTGCCAGCAGCTTAGAACAGATTCCCATAACCTACGAGCAGTACTTC
TRBJ2-7 | TRBV2 | TRBD2 | CASSGGAPALYEQYF | TGTGCCAGCAGCGGGGGGGCCCCGGCCCTCTACGAGCAGTACTTC
TRBJ2-7 | TRBV27 | - | CASSSWDSPYEQYF | TGTGCCAGCAGTTCCTGGGACTCTCCCTACGAGCAGTACTTC
TRBJ2-1 | TRBV2 | - | CAGEYSGTKNTQIEQFF | TGTGCCGGCGAATATTCCGGGACCAAAAATACACAAATTGAGCAGTTCTTC
TRBJ1-6 | TRBV4-1 | - | CASSRPTNSPLHF | TGCGCCAGCAGCCGACCAACCAATTCACCCCTCCACTTT
TRBJ2-2 | TRBV5-4 | - | CASSLDPALTAGELFF | TGTGCCAGCAGCTTGGATCCAGCTCTGACAGCCGGGGAGCTGTTTTTT
TRBJ1-5 | TRBV2 | TRBD1 | CASCSGGHNQPQHF | TGTGCCAGCTGCTCAGGGGGTCACAATCAGCCCCAGCATTTT
TRBJ2-1 | TRBV29-1 | - | CSVRGRKGEQFF | TGCAGCGTTCGGGGGCGCAAAGGTGAGCAGTTCTTC
TRBJ2-2 | TRBV7-3 | - | CASSLMATSGELFF | TGTGCCAGCAGCTTAATGGCGACTTCCGGGGAGCTGTTTTTT